This passage covers 20 T cell receptor beta chains from one sample sequenced in a study of blood T cell repertoires in COVID-19. Profiled with immunoSEQ multiplex PCR; TCRdb holds only in-frame clones, not every one. Found here are 70,000 to 95,000 clones, roughly 85% of them singletons; the top ten hold approximately 1.7%. The sample comprised peripheral blood. The receptor set was obtained from a woman aged 55 to 70 with acute or convalescent COVID-19.

The chain has TRBV7-9 and TRBJ2-5; TRBD2 agrees at 9 bases. The V segment lost 7 bases and the J segment 4 bases; nucleotides outside the gene matches: 13. Germline V gives CDR1 SEHNR, CDR2 FQNEAQ (reference sequence). This CDR3 comprises 16 residues. The CDR3 DNA is TGTGCCAGCAATCCAGGATATAGCGGGAGTTCAGAGACCCAGTACTTC. Its protein is CASNPGYSGSSETQYF.

This clone was recorded only once. The chain combines TRBV7-2 with TRBJ2-1; the match to TRBD2 covers 10 bases. The CDR3 runs 17 residues. V lost 4 bases and J lost 3; bases outside the gene matches: 9. CDR1 is SGHTA, CDR2 FQGNSA, per germline. CDR3 nucleotides: TGTGCCAGCAGCTCCACTACACTAGCGGGGCTCTACAATGAGCAGTTCTTC. It encodes CASSSTTLAGLYNEQFF. Drawing the rest from reference TRBV7-2 and TRBJ2-1, the complete variable domain is GAGVSQSPSNKVTEKGKDVELRCDPISGHTALYWYRQSLGQGLEFLIYFQGNSAPDKSGLPSDRFSAERTGGSVSTLTIQRTQQEDSAVYLCASSSTTLAGLYNEQFFGPGTRLTVL.

The genes are TRBV6-5 and TRBJ2-5; possible D gene TRBD2, 6 bases. The CDR3 loop spans 15 amino acids. V was shortened by 7 bases and J by 3 bases, with 18 bases between the two germline ends. CDR1 MNHEY and CDR2 SVGAGI come from the germline V gene. CDR3: CASNPTSAGKETQYF. For the CDR3, the DNA is TGTGCCAGCAACCCGACTAGTGCGGGGAAAGAGACCCAGTACTTC.

The rearrangement links TRBV6-1 to TRBJ1-1; D remains unclear. V lost 3 bases, J lost 7 bases, and 9 bases lay in between. The CDR3 is made up of 12 amino acids. CDR1 and CDR2 from the germline V gene are MNHNS and SASEGT. The CDR3 DNA sequence: TGTGCCAGCAGTGACCCACCTAATGAAGCTTTCTTT. It codes for CASSDPPNEAFF.

The V call is TRBV5-6, the J call TRBJ2-1; 7 nucleotides line up with TRBD1. The V gene end was trimmed by 4 bases and the J gene end by 0 bases; junction bases not matched to a gene: 4. The CDR3 has 15 residues. Germline CDR1 and CDR2: SGHDT and YYEEEE. The DNA for the CDR3 is TGTGCCAGCAGCCGGGGACAGCGCTCCTACAATGAGCAGTTCTTC. Protein sequence: CASSRGQRSYNEQFF.

This chain connects TRBV7-6 to TRBJ1-3; D ambiguous. Germline lookup yields CDR1 SGHVS and CDR2 FNYEAQ. Trimming shortened V by 5 bases and J by 0 bases, and 14 bases separated the two germline ends. This CDR3 spans 16 amino acids. The CDR3: CASSTASLSSGNTIYF. DNA for the CDR3: TGTGCCAGCAGCACCGCTAGTCTGAGCTCTGGAAACACCATATATTTT. Full variable domain (remainder filled in from reference TRBV7-6 and TRBJ1-3): GAGVSQSPRYKVTKRGQDVALRCDPISGHVSLYWYRQALGQGPEFLTYFNYEAQQDKSGLPNDRFSAERPEGSISTLTIQRTEQRDSAMYRCASSTASLSSGNTIYFGEGSWLTVV.

This chain uses TRBV29-1 with TRBJ2-5; D may be TRBD1 (6 bases). Germline lookup yields CDR1 SQVTM and CDR2 ANQGSEA. Between the trimmed V and J ends, which lost 6 bases and 4 bases, there was a span of 15 bases. The CDR3 sequence is 13 residues long. The CDR3 DNA follows: TGCAGCGTATCCCAACAGGGCCGAGAGACCCAGTACTTC. It encodes CSVSQQGRETQYF.

The chain links TRBV29-1 to TRBJ1-2, with no clear D. Germline V gives CDR1 SQVTM, CDR2 ANQGSEA. This CDR3 has 11 amino acids. Trimming stripped 4 bases from V and 4 bases from J, with 7 bases between. CDR3 nucleotides: TGCAGCGTTGTGATCAGCTATGGCTACACCTTC. Its protein is CSVVISYGYTF.

This rearrangement joins TRBV11-2 to TRBJ1-1; D is perhaps TRBD1 (5 bases). There are 13 residues in the CDR3. CDR1 SGHAT and CDR2 FQNNGV come from the germline V gene. V was cut by 5 bases and J by 6 bases, with 13 bases left in between. The CDR3: CASSATHRSEAFF. The CDR3 nucleotides read TGTGCCAGCAGCGCTACCCACAGGTCTGAAGCTTTCTTT.

V and J are TRBV5-1 and TRBJ1-1, with 10 bases identical to TRBD1. Looked up from germline, CDR1 is SGHRS and CDR2 is YFSETQ. CDR3 size: 14 residues. The V and J ends lost 5 bases and 0 bases, in that order; junction bases with no gene match: 1. The CDR3 region is CASRTGGMNTEAFF. In DNA form, the CDR3 reads TGCGCCAGCAGGACAGGGGGCATGAACACTGAAGCTTTCTTT.

This clone was recorded once. This chain links TRBV7-3 with TRBJ2-2; the match to TRBD1 covers 8 bases. The ends lost 2 bases at V and 4 bases at J; junction bases unmatched: 3. CDR1 and CDR2 (germline): SGHTA, FQGTGA. This CDR3 region has 15 residues. CDR3 amino acids: CASSLGDRSTGELFF. The DNA for the CDR3 is TGTGCCAGCAGCTTAGGGGACAGGAGCACCGGGGAGCTGTTTTTT.

The rearrangement joins TRBV5-1 to TRBJ1-2; 9 bases line up with TRBD1. This CDR3 has 16 residues. Per germline, CDR1 SGHRS and CDR2 YFSETQ. J lost 4 bases, V lost 4 bases, and 11 bases had no gene match. The CDR3 DNA sequence: TGCGCCAGCAGCCCCCGGACGGACAGGGGCCTCTATGGCTACACCTTC. It specifies CASSPRTDRGLYGYTF.

V gene TRBV3-1 (or the pseudogene TRBV3-2) combines with J gene TRBJ1-1; D remains unclear. Germline V gives CDR1 LGHDT, CDR2 YNNKEL (reference sequence). With 3 bases removed from V and 7 bases from J, the gap between germline ends came to 6 bases. The CDR3 runs 11 residues. The CDR3 spells CASSQRGEAFF. CDR3 bases: TGTGCCAGCAGCCAGAGAGGTGAAGCTTTCTTT.

A single count supports this clone. V is TRBV6-6 and J is TRBJ2-7; 7 bases line up with TRBD1. The CDR3 spans 14 residues. Germline V gene lookup returns CDR1 MNHNY and CDR2 SVGAGI (reference sequence). After removal of 5 bases from V and 2 bases from J, the junction contained 6 bases not matched to a gene. Here the CDR3 DNA reads TGTGCCAGCAGTCTTAGACAGGGACCCTACGAGCAGTACTTC. This codes for CASSLRQGPYEQYF.

This clone turned up a few times. The chain combines TRBV5-6 with TRBJ2-2, with D maybe TRBD2 (5 bases). Germline V gene lookup returns CDR1 SGHDT and CDR2 YYEEEE. Trimming cost V 6 bases and J 8 bases, with 17 bases left between them. This CDR3 has 14 residues. In nucleotides, the CDR3 is TGTGCCAGCACTCACCCTCGCCGGGGAGGGGAGCTGTTTTTT. The encoded protein is CASTHPRRGGELFF.

CDR3 region: CASSLVGGVGTHTF. The CDR3, as DNA: TGTGCCAGCAGCTTAGTAGGGGGGGTCGGGACCCATACCTTC. The V gene is TRBV11-2, the J gene TRBJ1-2; D perhaps matches TRBD1 (6 bases). This CDR3 comprises 14 residues. Germline loops: CDR1 SGHAT, CDR2 FQNNGV. The V and J ends lost 1 base and 14 bases respectively, with 20 bases between them.

The V gene is TRBV20-1, the J gene TRBJ1-1; no firm D call. The CDR3 length is 11 residues. V lost 3 bases and J lost 7, with 9 bases in between. Looked up from germline, CDR1 is DFQATT and CDR2 is SNEGSKA (reference sequence). The CDR3: CSASKYIEAFF. In DNA, the CDR3 is TGCAGTGCTAGTAAATACATTGAAGCTTTCTTT.

The chain combines TRBV2 with TRBJ1-5; D might be TRBD1 (5 bases). V was shortened by 1 base and J by 4 bases, with 17 bases between the two germline ends. Germline-derived CDR1 and CDR2 are SNHLY and FYNNEI. There are 17 residues in the CDR3. CDR3: CASSEGGWGAGNQPQHF. The CDR3 DNA sequence: TGTGCCAGCAGTGAAGGGGGATGGGGCGCGGGAAATCAGCCCCAGCATTTT.

J is TRBJ1-3 and V is TRBV2, with D maybe TRBD1 (6 bases). This CDR3 spans 14 amino acids. From germline, CDR1 is SNHLY and CDR2 FYNNEI. V lost 9 bases to trimming and J lost 4 bases, with 16 bases between them. CDR3 sequence (DNA): TGTGCCAGTGCACAGGGTATGTGGGGAAACACCATATATTTT. Its protein is CASAQGMWGNTIYF.

This clone was observed a few times. The chain carries TRBV5-1 and TRBJ1-2; D perhaps matches TRBD1 (5 bases). This CDR3 spans 13 amino acids. Between the trimmed V and J ends, which lost 0 bases and 6 bases, there was a span of 9 bases. Germline V lookup: CDR1 SGHRS, CDR2 YFSETQ. The CDR3 spells CASSLALQDGYTF. The CDR3 bases are TGCGCCAGCAGCTTGGCCTTACAGGATGGCTACACCTTC.